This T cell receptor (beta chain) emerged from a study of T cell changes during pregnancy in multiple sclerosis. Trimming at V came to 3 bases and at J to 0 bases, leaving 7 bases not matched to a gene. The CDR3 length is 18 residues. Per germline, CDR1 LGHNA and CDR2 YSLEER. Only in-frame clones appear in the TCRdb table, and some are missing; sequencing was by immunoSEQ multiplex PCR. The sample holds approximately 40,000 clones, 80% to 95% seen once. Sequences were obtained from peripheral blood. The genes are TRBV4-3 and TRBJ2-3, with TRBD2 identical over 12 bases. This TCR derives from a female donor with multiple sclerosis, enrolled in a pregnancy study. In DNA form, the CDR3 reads TGCGCCAGCAGCCATACAGGTCTAGCGGGAGGGAGCACAGATACGCAGTATTTT. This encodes CASSHTGLAGGSTDTQYF.